One sample yielded the 21 T cell receptor beta chains listed below, sequenced in a study of T cell responses to AZD1222 COVID-19 vaccine. Only in-frame clones appear in the TCRdb table, and some are missing; sequencing was by immunoSEQ multiplex PCR. The sample lists around 160,000 clones, about 93% occurring once. The specimen comprised peripheral blood, sampled on day 0 of AZD1222 vaccination. The receptors derive from an adult in good health.

The V call is TRBV10-3, the J call TRBJ1-2; 10 positions match TRBD1. This CDR3 is 17 amino acids long. Germline V gene data show CDR1 as ENHRY and CDR2 as SYGVKD. V was pared by 6 bases and J by 8 bases, with 18 bases of the junction left unmatched. In nucleotides, the CDR3 is TGTGCCATCAGCCCGACGGGACAGGGGATAAAGGGAGGCGGCTACACCTTC. This gives the protein CAISPTGQGIKGGGYTF.

The chain combines TRBV9 with TRBJ1-1; 9 nucleotides line up with TRBD1. J gave up 6 bases and V 0 bases, and 12 bases lay outside the gene matches. The CDR3 runs 17 residues. Germline-derived CDR1 and CDR2 are SGDLS and YYNGEE. The CDR3 bases are TGTGCCAGCAGCGTAGTCCCTCCTACCGGGACAGGGCCTGAAGCTTTCTTT. It yields the protein CASSVVPPTGTGPEAFF.

The CDR3 nucleotides read TGTGCCAGCAGTCTAGCGGGACGAAGGGAGACCCAGTACTTC. Residues: CASSLAGRRETQYF. The gene calls are TRBV6-5 and TRBJ2-5, with TRBD2 matching 9 bases. Trimming cost V 5 bases and J 5 bases; bases outside gene matches: 6. This CDR3 is built from 14 residues. Germline loops: CDR1 MNHEY, CDR2 SVGAGI.

The chain employs TRBV2 and TRBJ1-6; D is undetermined. This CDR3 region has 15 residues. Trimming pared 10 bases from V and 0 bases from J, leaving 13 bases between. From germline, CDR1 is SNHLY and CDR2 FYNNEI. CDR3 nucleotides: TGTGCCACCCAAGACGGGAGCTCCTATAATTCACCCCTCCACTTT. Encoded protein: CATQDGSSYNSPLHF.

The J gene is TRBJ2-2, the V gene TRBV5-1; D ambiguous. The CDR3 has 16 amino acids. The germline gives CDR1 SGHRS, CDR2 YFSETQ. The ends were cut back, 0 bases at V and 0 bases at J, with 9 bases in the middle. CDR3: CASSLAETPNTGELFF. CDR3 nucleotide sequence: TGCGCCAGCAGCTTGGCTGAGACACCGAACACCGGGGAGCTGTTTTTT.

This chain connects TRBV4-2 to TRBJ2-6; maybe TRBD1 (6 bases). Germline V gene lookup returns CDR1 LGHNA and CDR2 YNFKEQ. V was shortened by 3 bases and J by 0 bases, with 15 bases between the two germline ends. CDR3 length: 18 residues. CDR3 protein: CASSQAGVLSSGANVLTF. CDR3 in DNA: TGTGCCAGCAGCCAGGCAGGGGTTCTAAGCTCTGGGGCCAACGTCCTGACTTTC.

This sequence joins TRBV5-1 and TRBJ2-5; D gene uncertain. This CDR3 has 13 amino acids. CDR1 and CDR2 (germline): SGHRS, YFSETQ. V lost 0 bases and J 5 bases, leaving 8 bases between the germline ends. CDR3 coding DNA: TGCGCCAGCAGCTTGGCAGACACGGAGACCCAGTACTTC. Translation: CASSLADTETQYF.

This chain links TRBV3-1 (or the pseudogene TRBV3-2) with TRBJ1-1, with a weak D call TRBD1 (6 bases). Germline loops: CDR1 LGHDT, CDR2 YNNKEL (reference sequence). The CDR3 extends over 15 amino acids. V dropped 4 bases and J dropped 2 bases, with 14 bases sitting between them. The CDR3 is CASSLRQARNTEAFF. CDR3 nucleotide sequence: TGTGCCAGCAGCCTCCGACAGGCTAGAAACACTGAAGCTTTCTTT.

The chain couples TRBV15 to TRBJ2-7; 8 bases map to TRBD1. V dropped 6 bases and J dropped 0; count of bases not matched to a gene: 7. CDR1 is LNHNV and CDR2 is YYDKDF in the germline V gene (reference sequence). CDR3 length: 15 residues. CDR3 sequence reads: CATRKQGGSSYEQYF. CDR3 bases: TGTGCCACCAGAAAACAGGGGGGCAGCTCCTACGAGCAGTACTTC.

On this clone: Within the sample, other DNA sequences also encode this same CDR3. The chain is built from TRBV4-1 and TRBJ2-2; possibly TRBD1 for D (6 bases). The V end was cut by 1 base, the J end by 1 base, with 7 bases between. The CDR3 covers 15 residues. Germline V gene data show CDR1 as MGHRA and CDR2 as YSYEKL. The CDR3 DNA sequence: TGCGCCAGCAGCCAAGTAGGGGGGAACACCGGGGAGCTGTTTTTT. Translating gives CASSQVGGNTGELFF.

The chain links TRBV28 to TRBJ1-2; D call uncertain. V lost 1 base, J lost 5 bases, and 5 bases lay in between. Per germline, CDR1 MDHEN and CDR2 SYDVKM. There are 12 residues in the CDR3. CDR3 amino acids: CASSLYGYGYTF. The CDR3 region has the DNA TGTGCCAGCAGTTTATACGGGTATGGCTACACCTTC.

V gene TRBV6-5 combines with J gene TRBJ2-1; possible D gene TRBD2, 6 bases. Germline CDR1 and CDR2: MNHEY and SVGAGI. Trimming took 2 bases from V and 3 from J, leaving 11 bases between them. The CDR3 sequence is 15 residues long. CDR3 bases: TGTGCCAGCAGTTACGTTAGCGGCGTCTACAATGAGCAGTTCTTC. Translating gives CASSYVSGVYNEQFF.

The chain links TRBV19 to TRBJ1-2; TRBD1 might be the D (5 bases). The length of the CDR3 is 15 residues. From germline, CDR1 is LNHDA and CDR2 SQIVND (reference sequence). With 6 bases removed from V and 6 bases from J, the gap between germline ends came to 20 bases. The DNA for the CDR3 is TGTGCCAGTAGAAAGGCTTCACAGGTACGGGATGGCTACACCTTC. Its translation is CASRKASQVRDGYTF.

The CDR3 loop is CASSQDAGATYEQYF. The CDR3 nucleotides are TGCGCCAGCAGCCAAGATGCGGGGGCCACCTACGAGCAGTACTTC. The rearrangement joins TRBV4-1 to TRBJ2-7; D possibly corresponds to TRBD2 (7 bases). The CDR3 length is 15 residues. Trimming pared 0 bases from V and 2 bases from J, leaving 11 bases between. In germline, CDR1 is MGHRA, CDR2 YSYEKL.

The genes are TRBV6-6 and TRBJ2-7; D not certain. The CDR3 runs to 13 residues. Germline V gene lookup returns CDR1 MNHNY and CDR2 SVGAGI (reference sequence). V was trimmed by 0 bases and J by 6 bases, leaving 9 bases between them. This chain's CDR3 is CASSYSGVGEQYF. The CDR3 DNA sequence: TGTGCCAGCAGTTACTCTGGGGTCGGCGAGCAGTACTTC.

The chain links TRBV5-4 to TRBJ1-4, with D perhaps matching TRBD1 (5 bases). Germline V gene lookup returns CDR1 SGHNT and CDR2 YYREEE (reference sequence). The CDR3 has 14 amino acids. The ends were cut back, 4 bases at V and 7 bases at J, with 14 bases in the middle. The CDR3 is CASSRQGSGEKLFF. The CDR3 DNA follows: TGTGCCAGCAGCCGGCAGGGTTCAGGTGAAAAACTGTTTTTT.

The rearrangement joins TRBV5-5 to TRBJ2-5; D not resolved. Per germline, CDR1 SGHKS and CDR2 YYEKEE (reference sequence). CDR3 length: 16 residues. Trimming left V 4 bases short and J 2 bases short, with 18 bases between. The CDR3 loop is CASSPFLTKGQETQYF. CDR3 nucleotide sequence: TGTGCCAGCAGCCCATTTTTGACGAAGGGACAAGAGACCCAGTACTTC.

V is TRBV6-1 and J is TRBJ2-1; TRBD2 aligns across 7 bases. The CDR3 sequence is 16 residues long. Germline V gene sequence: CDR1 MNHNS, CDR2 SASEGT. The J segment lost 0 bases and the V segment lost 4 bases, leaving 6 bases of the junction unmatched. CDR3 residues: CASSAPTSASYNEQFF. The CDR3 bases are TGTGCCAGCAGTGCGCCAACTAGCGCCTCCTACAATGAGCAGTTCTTC.

The CDR3 here is CASSYSSSRGYTF. The CDR3 DNA reads TGTGCCAGCAGTTACTCCTCCTCACGAGGCTACACCTTC. The chain employs TRBV6-5 and TRBJ1-2; D call uncertain. Between the trimmed V and J ends, which lost 0 bases and 8 bases, there was a span of 10 bases. This CDR3 is built from 13 residues. Looked up from germline, CDR1 is MNHEY and CDR2 is SVGAGI.

A remark on this clone: Other nucleotide sequences from this sample produce the same CDR3. The genes are TRBV7-9 and TRBJ1-5; TRBD1 is a possible D gene (5 bases). The V end lost 0 bases, the J end lost 4 bases, and 7 bases lay between the germline ends. The CDR3 has 14 amino acids. The germline gives CDR1 SEHNR, CDR2 FQNEAQ (reference sequence). CDR3 region: CASSLAGGNQPQHF. The CDR3 coding sequence is TGTGCCAGCAGCTTAGCGGGGGGGAATCAGCCCCAGCATTTT.

The V call is TRBV4-2, the J call TRBJ2-7; D ambiguous. V was pared by 1 base and J by 1 base, with 8 bases between. Germline CDR1 is LGHNA and CDR2 is YNFKEQ. This CDR3 has 14 residues. DNA for the CDR3: TGTGCCAGCAGCCAAGGCGTTGGATCCTACGAGCAGTACTTC. It yields the protein CASSQGVGSYEQYF.